This TCR beta chain was sequenced in a study of cytomegalovirus exposure and HLA in healthy donors. Across the study: The study's early data release held about 80 million unique TCRs from HLA-typed donors.

CDR1 is SGHTA and CDR2 is FQGNSA in the germline V gene. This CDR3 is 17 amino acids long. Deletions cut 1 base from V and 6 bases from J, with 19 bases between. This clone was seen a handful of times. The PCR ran on 60 Vbeta and 13 Jbeta primers. Using immunoSEQ multiplex PCR, the repertoire was profiled, and TCRdb retains in-frame clones only, with some absent. The data contain over 120,000 clones, about 80% of them singletons. The origin of this receptor is a man aged 30 to 45 in good health and CMV-seropositive. The sequenced sample was PBMCs. The rearrangement uses TRBV7-2 and TRBJ1-5; no firm D call. Here the CDR3 reads CASSLDGRASPSQPQHF. CDR3 in DNA: TGTGCCAGCAGCTTAGACGGGCGGGCGTCCCCCTCTCAGCCCCAGCATTTT.